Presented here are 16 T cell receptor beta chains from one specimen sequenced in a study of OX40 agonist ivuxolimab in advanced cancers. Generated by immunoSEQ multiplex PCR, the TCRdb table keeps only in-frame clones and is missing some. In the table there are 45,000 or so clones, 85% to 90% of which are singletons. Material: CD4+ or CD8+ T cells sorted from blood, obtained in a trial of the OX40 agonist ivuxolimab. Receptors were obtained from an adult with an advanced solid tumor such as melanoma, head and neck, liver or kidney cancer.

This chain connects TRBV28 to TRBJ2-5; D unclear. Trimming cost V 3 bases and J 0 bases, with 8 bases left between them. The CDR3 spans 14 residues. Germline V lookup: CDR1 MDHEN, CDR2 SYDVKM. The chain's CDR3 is CASSFGSHQETQYF. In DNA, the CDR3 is TGTGCCAGCAGTTTCGGCTCCCACCAAGAGACCCAGTACTTC. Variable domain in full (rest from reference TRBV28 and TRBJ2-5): DVKVTQSSRYLVKRTGEKVFLECVQDMDHENMFWYRQDPGLGLRLIYFSYDVKMKEKGDIPEGYSVSREKKERFSLILESASTNQTSMYLCASSFGSHQETQYFGPGTRLLVL.

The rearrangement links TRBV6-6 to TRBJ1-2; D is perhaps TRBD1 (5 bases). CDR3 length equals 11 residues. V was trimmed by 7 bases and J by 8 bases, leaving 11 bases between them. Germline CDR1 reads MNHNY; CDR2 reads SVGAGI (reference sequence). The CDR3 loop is CASKRGIGYTF. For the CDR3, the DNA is TGTGCCAGCAAACGGGGGATCGGCTACACCTTC.

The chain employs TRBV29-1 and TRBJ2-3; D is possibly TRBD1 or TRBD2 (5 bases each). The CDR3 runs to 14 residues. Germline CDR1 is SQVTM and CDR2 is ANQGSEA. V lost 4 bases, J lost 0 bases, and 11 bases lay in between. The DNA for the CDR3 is TGCAGCGTTGGGGGGTGGGCAAGCACAGATACGCAGTATTTT. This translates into CSVGGWASTDTQYF.

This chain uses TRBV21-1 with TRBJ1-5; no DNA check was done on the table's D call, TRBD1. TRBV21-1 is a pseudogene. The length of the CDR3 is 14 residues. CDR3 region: CARRTGNSNQPQHF. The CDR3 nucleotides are TGTGCCAGGAGGACAGGGAATAGCAATCAGCCCCAGCATTTT.

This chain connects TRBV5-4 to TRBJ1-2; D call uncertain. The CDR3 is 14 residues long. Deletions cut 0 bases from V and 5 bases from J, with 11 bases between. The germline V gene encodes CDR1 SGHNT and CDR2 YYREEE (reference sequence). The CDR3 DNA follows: TGTGCCAGCAGCTTGGAGGGAACAAAGTATGGCTACACCTTC. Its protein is CASSLEGTKYGYTF.

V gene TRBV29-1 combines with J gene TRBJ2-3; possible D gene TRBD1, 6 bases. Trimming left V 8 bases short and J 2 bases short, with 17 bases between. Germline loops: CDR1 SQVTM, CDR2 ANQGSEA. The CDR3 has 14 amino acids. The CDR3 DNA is TGCAGCTCGACCACAGGGCTCAACACAGATACGCAGTATTTT. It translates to CSSTTGLNTDTQYF.

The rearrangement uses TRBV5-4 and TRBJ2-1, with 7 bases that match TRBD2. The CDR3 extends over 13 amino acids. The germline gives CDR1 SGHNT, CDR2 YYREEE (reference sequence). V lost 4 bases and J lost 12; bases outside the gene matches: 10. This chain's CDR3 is CASSPGLGGWQFF. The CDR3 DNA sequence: TGTGCCAGCAGCCCAGGGCTGGGAGGGTGGCAGTTCTTC.

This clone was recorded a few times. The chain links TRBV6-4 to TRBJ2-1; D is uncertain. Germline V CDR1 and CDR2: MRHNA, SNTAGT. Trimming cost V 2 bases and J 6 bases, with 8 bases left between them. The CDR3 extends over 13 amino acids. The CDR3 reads CASSDGNSNEQFF. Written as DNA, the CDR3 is TGTGCCAGCAGTGACGGGAACAGCAATGAGCAGTTCTTC.

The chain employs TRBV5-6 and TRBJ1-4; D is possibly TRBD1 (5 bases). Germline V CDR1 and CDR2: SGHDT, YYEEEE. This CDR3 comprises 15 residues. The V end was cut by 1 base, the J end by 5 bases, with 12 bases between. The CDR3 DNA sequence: TGTGCCAGCAGCTTGTGGCAGGGCGCAAATGAAAAACTGTTTTTT. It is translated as CASSLWQGANEKLFF.

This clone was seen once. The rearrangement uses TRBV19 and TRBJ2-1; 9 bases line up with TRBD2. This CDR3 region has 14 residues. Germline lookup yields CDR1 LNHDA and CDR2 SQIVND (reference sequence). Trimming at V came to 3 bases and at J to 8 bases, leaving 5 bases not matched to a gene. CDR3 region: CASSMGGRGYEQFF. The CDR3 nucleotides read TGTGCCAGTAGTATGGGCGGGAGGGGCTATGAGCAGTTCTTC. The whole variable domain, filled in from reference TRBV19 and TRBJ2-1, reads DGGITQSPKYLFRKEGQNVTLSCEQNLNHDAMYWYRQDPGQGLRLIYYSQIVNDFQKGDIAEGYSVSREKKESFPLTVTSAQKNPTAFYLCASSMGGRGYEQFFGPGTRLTVL.

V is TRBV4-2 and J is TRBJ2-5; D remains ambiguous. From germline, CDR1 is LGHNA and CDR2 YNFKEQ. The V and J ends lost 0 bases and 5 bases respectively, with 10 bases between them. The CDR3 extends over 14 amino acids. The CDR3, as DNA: TGTGCCAGCAGCCAAGAGCTTGTTGGGGAGACCCAGTACTTC. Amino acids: CASSQELVGETQYF.

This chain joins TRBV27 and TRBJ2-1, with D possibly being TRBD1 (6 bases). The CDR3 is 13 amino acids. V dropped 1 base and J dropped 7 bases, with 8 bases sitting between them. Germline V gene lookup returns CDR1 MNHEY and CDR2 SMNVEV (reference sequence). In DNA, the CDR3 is TGTGCCAGCAGTTTATGGGACAAAAATGAGCAGTTCTTC. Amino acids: CASSLWDKNEQFF.

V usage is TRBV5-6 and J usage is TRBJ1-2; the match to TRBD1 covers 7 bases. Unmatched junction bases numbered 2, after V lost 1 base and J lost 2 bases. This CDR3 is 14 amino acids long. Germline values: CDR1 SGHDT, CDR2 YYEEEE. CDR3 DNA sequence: TGTGCCAGCAGCTTGAGGACAGGCAACTATGGCTACACCTTC. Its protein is CASSLRTGNYGYTF.

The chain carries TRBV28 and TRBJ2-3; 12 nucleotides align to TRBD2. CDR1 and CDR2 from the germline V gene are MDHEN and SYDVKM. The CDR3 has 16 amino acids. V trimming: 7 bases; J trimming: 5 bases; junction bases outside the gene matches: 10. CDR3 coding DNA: TGTGCCAGCACCCTGGGACTAGCGGGCCTTCAAGATACGCAGTATTTT. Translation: CASTLGLAGLQDTQYF.

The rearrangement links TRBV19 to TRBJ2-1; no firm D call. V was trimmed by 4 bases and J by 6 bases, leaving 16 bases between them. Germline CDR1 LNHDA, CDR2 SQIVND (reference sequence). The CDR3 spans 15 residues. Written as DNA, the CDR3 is TGTGCCAGTAGTACGCAAGCGAGAGACCCCAATGAGCAGTTCTTC. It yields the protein CASSTQARDPNEQFF.

CDR3 sequence: CASSPGLAGSLPGELFF. The DNA of the CDR3 is TGCGCCAGCAGCCCGGGACTAGCGGGATCCCTGCCCGGGGAGCTGTTTTTT. This chain uses TRBV4-3 with TRBJ2-2; 13 bases match TRBD2. Germline lookup yields CDR1 LGHNA and CDR2 YSLEER. CDR3 length: 17 amino acids. Germline trimming cut 4 bases from V and 6 bases from J; bases unmatched to any gene: 8.